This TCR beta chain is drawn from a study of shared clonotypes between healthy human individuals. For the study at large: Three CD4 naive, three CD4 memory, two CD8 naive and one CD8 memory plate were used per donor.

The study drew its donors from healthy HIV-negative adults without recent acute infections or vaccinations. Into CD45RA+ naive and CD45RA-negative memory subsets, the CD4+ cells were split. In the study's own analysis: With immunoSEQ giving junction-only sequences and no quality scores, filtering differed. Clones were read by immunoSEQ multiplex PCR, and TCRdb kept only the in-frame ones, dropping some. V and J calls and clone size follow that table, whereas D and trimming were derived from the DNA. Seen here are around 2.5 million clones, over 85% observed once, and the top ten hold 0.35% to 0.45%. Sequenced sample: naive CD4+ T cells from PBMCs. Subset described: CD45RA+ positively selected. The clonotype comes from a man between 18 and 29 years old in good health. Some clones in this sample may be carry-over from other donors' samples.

For the CDR3, the DNA is TGCGCCAGCAGCCTTGGAGGACTGTACTCCTACGAGCAGTACTTC. Translated, it gives CASSLGGLYSYEQYF. This chain joins TRBV4-1 and TRBJ2-7, with TRBD2 as a possible D gene (5 bases). Per germline, CDR1 MGHRA and CDR2 YSYEKL. The CDR3 runs to 15 residues. The V gene lost 4 bases and the J gene lost 0 bases, with 13 bases spanning the gap.